This entry lists 3 T cell receptor beta chains sequenced from one sample in a study of T cell responses to AZD1222 COVID-19 vaccine. Produced via immunoSEQ multiplex PCR; TCRdb's table is partial and in-frame only. Found here are about 200,000 clones, 90% to 95% of them singletons; the top ten hold about 4%. The material was peripheral blood, obtained 28 days after the second dose of the MenACWY control vaccine. The receptors come from an adult who received the MenACWY meningococcal vaccine as a control.

The rearrangement uses TRBV6-5 and TRBJ2-7; tentative D call: TRBD1 (5 bases). The germline CDR1 and CDR2 sequences are MNHEY and SVGAGI. Trimming left V 5 bases short and J 4 bases short, with 15 bases between. The CDR3 contains 14 residues. CDR3 protein: CASSRANSGYEQYF. The CDR3 nucleotides read TGTGCCAGCAGTCGAGCGAATTCAGGGTACGAGCAGTACTTC.

The chain couples TRBV18 to TRBJ1-5; TRBD1 is a possible D gene (6 bases). Germline V gene sequence: CDR1 KGHSH, CDR2 LQKENI. V was clipped by 1 base and J by 3 bases, with 13 bases between them. The length of the CDR3 is 16 residues. CDR3 nucleotides: TGTGCCAGCTCACCACGCGGCCAGGGGAACAATCAGCCCCAGCATTTT. Protein: CASSPRGQGNNQPQHF.

The chain is built from TRBV6-2 or TRBV6-3 and TRBJ1-1; D perhaps matches TRBD1 (6 bases). The germline V and J ends were trimmed by 4 bases and 4 bases, with 16 bases remaining between them. Germline-derived CDR1 and CDR2 are MNHEY and SVGEGT. This CDR3 region has 15 residues. The chain's CDR3 is CASSWRGGSGTEAFF. The CDR3 nucleotides read TGTGCCAGCAGTTGGCGAGGGGGGAGTGGCACTGAAGCTTTCTTT.